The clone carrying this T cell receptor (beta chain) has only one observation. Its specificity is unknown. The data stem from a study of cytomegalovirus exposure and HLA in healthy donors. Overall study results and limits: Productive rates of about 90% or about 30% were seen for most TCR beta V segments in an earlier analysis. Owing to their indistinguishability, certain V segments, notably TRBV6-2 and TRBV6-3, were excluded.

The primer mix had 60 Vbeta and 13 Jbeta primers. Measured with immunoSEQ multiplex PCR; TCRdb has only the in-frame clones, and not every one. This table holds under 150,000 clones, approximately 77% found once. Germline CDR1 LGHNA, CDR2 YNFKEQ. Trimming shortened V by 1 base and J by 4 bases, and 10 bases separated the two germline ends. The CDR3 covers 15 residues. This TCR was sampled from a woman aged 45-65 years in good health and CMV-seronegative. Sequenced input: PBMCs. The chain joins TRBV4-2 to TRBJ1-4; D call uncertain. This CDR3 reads CASSQGAGDNEKLFF. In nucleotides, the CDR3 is TGTGCCAGCAGCCAAGGGGCTGGCGATAATGAAAAACTGTTTTTT.